One and the same sample provided the 3 T cell receptor beta chains below, sequenced in a study of cytomegalovirus exposure and HLA in healthy donors. The study ran its PCR with 60 Vbeta and 13 Jbeta primers. TCRdb's table, derived via immunoSEQ multiplex PCR, lists solely in-frame clones and lacks some. The sample has approximately 150,000 clones; around 90% are singletons. The specimen sequenced was PBMCs. The receptors shown here come from a woman aged 40-49 years in good health and CMV-seronegative.

As for this clone: A junction end diverges from the germline sequence, so it may reflect a read error. The genes are TRBV7-9 and TRBJ2-7; 7 nucleotides line up with TRBD1. Germline loops: CDR1 SEHNR, CDR2 FQNEAQ (reference sequence). CDR3 size: 13 residues. Written as DNA, the CDR3 is TGTTCCAGCAGCCCAACAGGGGTGTACGAGCAGTACTTC. It translates to CSSSPTGVYEQYF.

The chain combines TRBV28 with TRBJ1-1, with a tentative D call TRBD1 (6 bases). V lost 2 bases, J lost 6 bases, and 10 bases lay in between. The CDR3 is 13 amino acids. Germline values: CDR1 MDHEN, CDR2 SYDVKM. CDR3 sequence reads: CASSLQGISEAFF. The CDR3 DNA reads TGTGCCAGCAGTTTACAGGGGATTTCTGAAGCTTTCTTT.

The V gene is TRBV19, the J gene TRBJ2-7; 10 positions match TRBD2. The germline V gene encodes CDR1 LNHDA and CDR2 SQIVND (reference sequence). After removal of 1 base from V and 4 bases from J, the junction contained 4 bases not matched to a gene. This CDR3 has 15 amino acids. For the CDR3, the DNA is TGTGCCAGTAGTATAGCGGGACTAGCGCCTTACGAGCAGTACTTC. It translates to CASSIAGLAPYEQYF.